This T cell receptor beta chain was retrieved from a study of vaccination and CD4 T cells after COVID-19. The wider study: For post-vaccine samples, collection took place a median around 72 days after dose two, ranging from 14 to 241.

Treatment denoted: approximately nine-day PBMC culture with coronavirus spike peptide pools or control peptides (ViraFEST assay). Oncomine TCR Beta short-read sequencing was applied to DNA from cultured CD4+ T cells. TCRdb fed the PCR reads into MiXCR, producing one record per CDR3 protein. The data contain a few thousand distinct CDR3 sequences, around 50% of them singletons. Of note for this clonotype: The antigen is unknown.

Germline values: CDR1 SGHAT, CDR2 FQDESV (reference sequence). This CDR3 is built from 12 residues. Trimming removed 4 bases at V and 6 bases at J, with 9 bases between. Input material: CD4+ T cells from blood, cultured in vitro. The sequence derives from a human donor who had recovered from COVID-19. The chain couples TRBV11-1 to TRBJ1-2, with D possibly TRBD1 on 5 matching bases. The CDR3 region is CASSSEGDGYTF. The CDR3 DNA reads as TGTGCCAGCAGCTCAGAAGGGGATGGCTACACCTTC.